This TCR beta chain was documented in a study of PD-1 blockade in classical Hodgkin lymphoma. General study points: Those achieving complete response showed baseline diversity like newly diagnosed patients. While CD8+ TCR diversity did not rise significantly by C4D1, CD4+ TCR diversity did. TCR diversity at baseline was reported to be reduced in newly diagnosed patients relative to healthy donors.

This table comes from immunoSEQ multiplex PCR, and its TCRdb copy is limited to in-frame clones, with some not included. The top ten clones hold 10% to 15% of a sample with some 50,000 clones, roughly 80% of them seen once. Time point meaning: cycle 4 day 1 (C4D1), after around six weeks of nivolumab. Each and every patient relapsed after autologous stem cell transplantation, and patients got differing brentuximab vedotin exposure. V was cut by 4 bases and J by 1 base, with 11 bases left in between. This CDR3 region has 14 residues. Germline CDR1 SGHNT, CDR2 YYREEE (reference sequence). This clone has a handful of counts. Its antigen is currently unknown.

This material consisted of peripheral blood mononuclear cells (PBMCs), taken before the fourth cycle of nivolumab. The chain is built from TRBV5-4 and TRBJ1-1; a weak D match, TRBD1 (6 bases). This TCR came from a human donor with classical Hodgkin lymphoma. CDR3 nucleotide sequence: TGTGCCAGCAGCCAAGACAGGCGGAACACTGAAGCTTTCTTT. Residues: CASSQDRRNTEAFF.